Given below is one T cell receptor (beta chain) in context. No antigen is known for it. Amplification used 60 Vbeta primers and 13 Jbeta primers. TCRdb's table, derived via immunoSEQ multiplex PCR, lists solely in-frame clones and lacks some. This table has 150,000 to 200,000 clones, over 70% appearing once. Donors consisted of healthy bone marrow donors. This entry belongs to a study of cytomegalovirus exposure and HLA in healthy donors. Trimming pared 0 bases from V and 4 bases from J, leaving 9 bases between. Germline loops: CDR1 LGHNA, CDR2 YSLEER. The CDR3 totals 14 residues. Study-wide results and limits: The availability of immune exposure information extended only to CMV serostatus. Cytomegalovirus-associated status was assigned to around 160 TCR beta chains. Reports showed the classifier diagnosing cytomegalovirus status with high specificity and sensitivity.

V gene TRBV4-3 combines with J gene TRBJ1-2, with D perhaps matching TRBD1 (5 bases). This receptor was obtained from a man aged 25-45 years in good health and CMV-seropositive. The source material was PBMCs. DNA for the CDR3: TGCGCCAGCAGCCAAGATGGGGGGAGCTATGGCTACACCTTC. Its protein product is CASSQDGGSYGYTF.